These 32 T cell receptor beta chains originate from one sample sequenced in a study of beta chain features in type 1 diabetes. Study outcomes and limitations: Researchers report that Type 1 diabetes patients had moderately but significantly shorter TCRB CDR3s across all four CD4+ subsets.

The antigens these receptors bind are not known. Expressed TCRB transcripts got sequenced, as all isolated RNA was reverse transcribed. Repertoires were generated with immunoSEQ multiplex PCR, while TCRdb's copy carries only in-frame clones and drops some. Of approximately 730,000 clones listed, around an eighth were seen once; the top ten hold 0.022%. Sequencing used naive CD4+ T cells from blood. These receptors were obtained from a man aged 18 to 35 with type 1 diabetes.

The chain links TRBV19 to TRBJ2-4; possible D gene TRBD2, 5 bases. CDR1 is LNHDA, CDR2 SQIVND, per germline (reference sequence). V lost 0 bases and J lost 0, with 12 bases in between. The CDR3 consists of 17 residues. CDR3 DNA: TGTGCCAGTAGTATAGATGGGTGGAGCGGAGCCAAAAACATTCAGTACTTC. Protein: CASSIDGWSGAKNIQYF.

V and J are TRBV2 and TRBJ1-5; perhaps TRBD1 as D (6 bases). This CDR3 spans 11 amino acids. Germline V CDR1 and CDR2: SNHLY, FYNNEI. Trimming took 6 bases from V and 7 from J, leaving 7 bases between them. The CDR3 loop reads CASRDRQPQHF. For the CDR3, the DNA is TGTGCCAGCAGAGACAGGCAGCCCCAGCATTTT. Complete variable domain (other parts from reference TRBV2 and TRBJ1-5): EPEVTQTPSHQVTQMGQEVILRCVPISNHLYFYWYRQILGQKVEFLVSFYNNEISEKSEIFDDQFSVERPDGSNFTLKIRSTKLEDSAMYFCASRDRQPQHFGDGTRLSIL.

This clone was recorded a few times. CDR3 region: CAISDDRLHTEAFF. Here the CDR3 DNA reads TGTGCCATCAGTGACGACAGGCTTCACACTGAAGCTTTCTTT. This chain links TRBV10-3 with TRBJ1-1; tentative D call: TRBD1 (6 bases). From germline, CDR1 is ENHRY and CDR2 SYGVKD. With 3 bases removed from V and 3 bases from J, the gap between germline ends came to 11 bases. CDR3 length: 14 amino acids.

This sequence joins TRBV18 and TRBJ1-5; D uncertain. The CDR3 contains 15 residues. Between the trimmed V and J ends, which lost 3 bases and 7 bases, there was a span of 16 bases. From germline, CDR1 is KGHSH and CDR2 LQKENI. This CDR3 reads CASSPFSGIDQPQHF. DNA for the CDR3: TGTGCCAGCTCACCTTTCTCGGGAATCGACCAGCCCCAGCATTTT.

This rearrangement joins TRBV2 to TRBJ2-3, with 7 bases lining up with TRBD2. The germline V gene has CDR1 SNHLY and CDR2 FYNNEI. There are 14 residues in the CDR3. The trim removed 11 bases at V and 2 bases at J, leaving 10 bases unmatched. Written as DNA, the CDR3 is TGTGCCGGGTACCCCCGGGGGGACACAGATACGCAGTATTTT. This sequence encodes CAGYPRGDTDTQYF. Based on the CDR3 plus reference TRBV2 and TRBJ2-3, the full variable domain is EPEVTQTPSHQVTQMGQEVILRCVPISNHLYFYWYRQILGQKVEFLVSFYNNEISEKSEIFDDQFSVERPDGSNFTLKIRSTKLEDSAMYFCAGYPRGDTDTQYFGPGTRLTVL.

This clone was detected only a few times. The rearrangement uses TRBV4-2 and TRBJ1-1; D unclear. This CDR3 comprises 11 residues. Trimming removed 1 base at V and 4 bases at J, with 1 base between. The germline V gene has CDR1 LGHNA and CDR2 YNFKEQ. CDR3 protein: CASSQATEAFF. In DNA, the CDR3 is TGTGCCAGCAGCCAAGCCACTGAAGCTTTCTTT.

This sequence joins TRBV27 and TRBJ2-3; D gene ambiguous. The CDR3 runs to 11 residues. Trimming pared 5 bases from V and 6 bases from J, leaving 6 bases between. CDR1 is MNHEY, CDR2 SMNVEV, per germline (reference sequence). The CDR3 DNA reads as TGTGCCAGCAGTCCCGGCGATACGCAGTATTTT. This translates into CASSPGDTQYF.

The chain uses TRBV5-1 and TRBJ1-4, with D unclear. The length of the CDR3 is 13 residues. CDR1 SGHRS and CDR2 YFSETQ come from the germline V gene. The ends were cut back, 0 bases at V and 2 bases at J, with 2 bases in the middle. The CDR3 here is CASSLATNEKLFF. CDR3 nucleotides: TGCGCCAGCAGCTTGGCGACTAATGAAAAACTGTTTTTT.

The genes are TRBV18 and TRBJ2-7; D is ambiguous. This CDR3 is built from 14 residues. Trimming pared 3 bases from V and 4 bases from J, leaving 13 bases between. Germline loops: CDR1 KGHSH, CDR2 LQKENI. This chain's CDR3 is CASSPGSSMYEQYF. The CDR3 region has the DNA TGTGCCAGCTCACCGGGCAGTAGTATGTACGAGCAGTACTTC.

Comment on this clone: At one of its ends the junction is not consistent with the germline gene, which may arise from a read error. V usage is TRBV30 and J usage is TRBJ1-4, with D perhaps TRBD1 (6 bases). There are 15 residues in the CDR3. In germline, CDR1 is GTSNPN, CDR2 SVGIG (reference sequence). CDR3 region: CTWSQTTGRSEKLFF. As DNA, the CDR3 is TGTACCTGGAGCCAGACTACAGGGCGGAGTGAAAAACTGTTTTTT.

This clone has only a few counts. The chain uses TRBV9 and TRBJ2-3; tentatively, D is TRBD2 (6 bases). CDR1 and CDR2 (germline): SGDLS, YYNGEE. The length of the CDR3 is 16 residues. The V end lost 3 bases, the J end lost 3 bases, and 17 bases lay between the germline ends. This CDR3 is CASSGGGGVPTDTQYF. For the CDR3, the DNA is TGTGCCAGCAGCGGAGGAGGCGGGGTGCCGACAGATACGCAGTATTTT.

This clone was seen more than once but under ten times. The V and J genes are TRBV7-9 and TRBJ2-7; D is unclear. This CDR3 has 14 amino acids. Trimming took off 3 bases at V and 2 bases at J, with 11 bases between the two ends. Germline CDR1 SEHNR, CDR2 FQNEAQ (reference sequence). CDR3 residues: CASSLPRVPYEQYF. The CDR3 region has the DNA TGTGCCAGCAGCTTGCCCCGAGTCCCCTACGAGCAGTACTTC.

This clone was found once. The chain carries TRBV6-1 and TRBJ2-3; 9 bases are a match to TRBD2. The CDR3 extends over 14 amino acids. Germline trimming cut 7 bases from V and 3 bases from J; bases unmatched to any gene: 5. Germline-derived CDR1 and CDR2 are MNHNS and SASEGT. The CDR3 DNA reads TGTGCCAGCACCGTGGGACTAGCAACAGATACGCAGTATTTT. Translating it yields CASTVGLATDTQYF.

V gene TRBV25-1 combines with J gene TRBJ1-2; D remains unclear. The CDR3 runs to 12 residues. Trimming pared 3 bases from V and 8 bases from J, leaving 10 bases between. In germline, CDR1 is MGHDK, CDR2 SYGVNS. CDR3 protein: CASSDGVGGYTF. Here the CDR3 DNA reads TGTGCCAGCAGTGATGGGGTAGGAGGCTACACCTTC.

The chain combines TRBV30 with TRBJ2-5; the D gene is possibly TRBD2 (6 bases). The germline V gene has CDR1 GTSNPN and CDR2 SVGIG (reference sequence). V shed 0 bases and J shed 5 bases, with 10 bases lying between them. This CDR3 region has 13 residues. CDR3: CAWSVMGGETQYF. The CDR3 DNA reads TGTGCCTGGAGTGTAATGGGGGGTGAGACCCAGTACTTC.

In its sample, this clone was seen a few times. The rearrangement joins TRBV7-9 to TRBJ2-7; D tentatively reads TRBD1 or TRBD2 (5 bases each). The V gene's germline CDR1 is SEHNR and CDR2 FQNEAQ (reference sequence). Trimming took off 3 bases at V and 8 bases at J, with 8 bases between the two ends. CDR3 length: 11 amino acids. CDR3: CASSLRDQQYF. The CDR3 DNA reads as TGTGCCAGCAGCTTGAGGGACCAGCAGTACTTC.

The chain is built from TRBV19 and TRBJ2-3, with a weak D call TRBD2 (6 bases). This CDR3 comprises 16 residues. V was cut by 7 bases and J by 2 bases, with 19 bases left in between. In germline, CDR1 is LNHDA, CDR2 SQIVND (reference sequence). CDR3 amino acids: CASNGLMGGTTDTQYF. The CDR3, as DNA: TGTGCCAGTAATGGGCTTATGGGCGGGACCACAGATACGCAGTATTTT.

This clone was observed a handful of times. The same CDR3 is also encoded by other DNA sequences in this sample. This sequence joins TRBV5-1 and TRBJ2-1, with D perhaps given as TRBD1 or TRBD2 (5 bases each). The CDR3 runs 12 residues. V lost 2 bases to trimming and J lost 8 bases, with 8 bases between them. CDR1 is SGHRS, CDR2 YFSETQ, per germline. CDR3 sequence: CASSFQGDEQFF. Written as DNA, the CDR3 is TGCGCCAGCAGCTTTCAGGGAGATGAGCAGTTCTTC. The entire variable domain, with the rest obtained from reference TRBV5-1 and TRBJ2-1, is as follows: KAGVTQTPRYLIKTRGQQVTLSCSPISGHRSVSWYQQTPGQGLQFLFEYFSETQRNKGNFPGRFSGRQFSNSRSEMNVSTLELGDSALYLCASSFQGDEQFFGPGTRLTVL.

This clone showed up just a few times. The rearrangement links TRBV5-6 to TRBJ1-1; 8 bases match TRBD1. V dropped 4 bases and J dropped 4; count of bases not matched to a gene: 12. The CDR3 runs to 16 residues. Per the germline V gene, CDR1 is SGHDT and CDR2 is YYEEEE. The CDR3 coding sequence is TGTGCCAGCAGCATAAGATGGACAGGGTGGTCCACTGAAGCTTTCTTT. Residues: CASSIRWTGWSTEAFF.

The gene calls are TRBV7-8 and TRBJ1-5; 7 bases line up with TRBD1. The length of the CDR3 is 15 residues. The V segment lost 5 bases and the J segment 7 bases; nucleotides outside the gene matches: 11. Germline V lookup: CDR1 SGHVS, CDR2 FQNEAQ. DNA of the CDR3: TGTGCCAGCAGCCAAGACGAGGGGGCGAGGCAGCCCCAGCATTTT. It codes for CASSQDEGARQPQHF.

The table lists this clone with a few counts. In DNA, the CDR3 is TGCGCCAGCAGCGTTGGCTCTGGGGCCAACGTCCTGACTTTC. Protein sequence: CASSVGSGANVLTF. The V call is TRBV5-1, the J call TRBJ2-6, with D hard to call. Germline V gene sequence: CDR1 SGHRS, CDR2 YFSETQ. The V gene lost 4 bases and the J gene lost 0 bases, with 5 bases spanning the gap. The CDR3 is made up of 14 amino acids.

With regard to this clone: The germline gene is not matched at one end of the junction; a read error may be the cause. The J gene is TRBJ2-6, the V gene TRBV14; tentative D call: TRBD1 (5 bases). CDR3 size: 15 residues. The germline gives CDR1 SGHDN, CDR2 FVKESK. This CDR3 is CASSPQASGANGLTF. The DNA for the CDR3 is TGTGCCAGCAGCCCCCAGGCCTCTGGGGCCAACGGCCTGACTTTC.

About this clone itself: This CDR3 is also generated by other DNA sequences in the sample. The chain recombines TRBV27 with TRBJ2-5; 10 bases are shared with TRBD2. CDR1 and CDR2 from the germline V gene are MNHEY and SMNVEV (reference sequence). V was pared by 4 bases and J by 5 bases, with 4 bases of the junction left unmatched. The CDR3 sequence is 14 residues long. CDR3 DNA: TGTGCCAGCAGTTCCCTAGCGGGGGTGGAGACCCAGTACTTC. Translated: CASSSLAGVETQYF.

This clone was found a few times. The V call is TRBV15, the J call TRBJ2-7, with D possibly matching TRBD1 (5 bases). The CDR3 has 16 residues. V was cut by 0 bases and J by 1 base, with 13 bases left in between. The germline gives CDR1 LNHNV, CDR2 YYDKDF (reference sequence). CDR3 amino acids: CATSRDKSAGSYEQYF. The CDR3 DNA is TGTGCCACCAGCAGAGATAAGTCAGCAGGGTCCTACGAGCAGTACTTC. The complete variable domain, with remaining parts taken from reference TRBV15 and TRBJ2-7, reads DAMVIQNPRYQVTQFGKPVTLSCSQTLNHNVMYWYQQKSSQAPKLLFHYYDKDFNNEADTPDNFQSRRPNTSFCFLDIRSPGLGDTAMYLCATSRDKSAGSYEQYFGPGTRLTVT.

This clone was picked up a small number of times. V usage is TRBV28 and J usage is TRBJ2-5, with D unresolved. Per the germline V gene, CDR1 is MDHEN and CDR2 is SYDVKM. V was pared by 6 bases and J by 4 bases, with 12 bases between. CDR3 length: 13 amino acids. The CDR3 loop is CASSRPLRETQYF. Written as DNA, the CDR3 is TGTGCCAGCAGCCGCCCGCTTCGAGAGACCCAGTACTTC.

The sample holds a few counts of this clone. The chain couples TRBV6-4 to TRBJ2-2; 9 nucleotides match TRBD2. The germline CDR1 and CDR2 sequences are MRHNA and SNTAGT. The CDR3 is 15 residues long. With V trimmed by 5 bases and J by 4 bases, 5 bases remained unmatched. CDR3: CASSQTAGGTGELFF. The CDR3, as DNA: TGTGCCAGCAGTCAGACAGCGGGGGGCACCGGGGAGCTGTTTTTT.

This clone occurred a few times. The J gene is TRBJ2-3, the V gene TRBV30; D not resolved. Trimming took off 2 bases at V and 5 bases at J, with 8 bases between the two ends. Germline-derived CDR1 and CDR2 are GTSNPN and SVGIG (reference sequence). The length of the CDR3 is 12 residues. CDR3 sequence: CAWSLSIDTQYF. The CDR3 coding sequence is TGTGCCTGGAGTCTCTCTATAGATACGCAGTATTTT.

This chain connects TRBV6-5 to TRBJ2-3; 8 bases are a match to TRBD2. Losses at the gene ends were 4 bases for V and 2 bases for J; bases not matched to a gene: 5. Germline CDR1 MNHEY, CDR2 SVGAGI. The CDR3 extends over 15 amino acids. DNA for the CDR3: TGTGCCAGCAGTTTAGCGGGGTCCTTCACAGATACGCAGTATTTT. Translating gives CASSLAGSFTDTQYF.

J is TRBJ1-2 and V is TRBV19, with 7 bases matching TRBD1. The CDR3 has 19 amino acids. Germline CDR1 is LNHDA and CDR2 is SQIVND (reference sequence). J was trimmed by 1 base and V by 7 bases; bases with no gene match: 21. The CDR3 nucleotides are TGTGCCAGTACCCTATGGTGGGACAGCCCAACCGGAGTTAACTATGGCTACACCTTC. It is translated as CASTLWWDSPTGVNYGYTF.

This clone was seen more than once but under ten times. The gene calls are TRBV13 and TRBJ2-7; TRBD1 matches 11 bases. Germline V CDR1 and CDR2: PRHDT, FYEKMQ (reference sequence). The junction had 1 base not matched to a gene; V was cut back by 4 bases and J by 2 bases. The CDR3 contains 14 residues. As DNA, the CDR3 is TGTGCCAGCAGCTCGGGACAGGGGGCCTACGAGCAGTACTTC. Translation gives CASSSGQGAYEQYF.

The CDR3 spells CASAMDGGGYTF. CDR3 nucleotide sequence: TGTGCCAGCGCTATGGACGGCGGAGGCTACACCTTC. The chain employs TRBV2 and TRBJ1-2; D is uncertain. The germline V gene has CDR1 SNHLY and CDR2 FYNNEI. The length of the CDR3 is 12 residues. V lost 8 bases and J lost 8, with 15 bases in between.

The chain carries TRBV7-9 and TRBJ1-5; maybe TRBD1 (5 bases). V was trimmed by 2 bases and J by 3 bases, leaving 8 bases between them. The V gene's germline CDR1 is SEHNR and CDR2 FQNEAQ (reference sequence). The CDR3 extends over 14 amino acids. The CDR3 reads CASSLSGTNQPQHF. CDR3 in DNA: TGTGCCAGCAGCTTATCCGGGACCAATCAGCCCCAGCATTTT.